These 31 T cell receptor beta chains originate from one sample sequenced in a study of T-cell reconstitution after alpha-beta-depleted transplantation in children. Unique molecular identifiers featured in how the TCRbeta library was prepared. From the PCR reads, TCRdb called clonotypes with MiXCR, one entry per CDR3 protein. The sample lists nearly 350,000 distinct CDR3 sequences; around 15% were seen once. The sample consisted of PBMCs, mostly from graft donor cells, taken 360 days after TCRalphabeta/CD19-depleted stem cell transplant. These receptors were taken from a male patient aged 2 to 10 who had a stem cell transplant for acute lymphoblastic leukemia, so the T cells may come from the graft donor.

This clonotype was observed a few times. J is TRBJ1-1 and V is TRBV10-3; TRBD1 might be the D (5 bases). In germline, CDR1 is ENHRY, CDR2 SYGVKD. This CDR3 region has 15 residues. V dropped 4 bases and J dropped 0 bases, with 12 bases sitting between them. The CDR3 DNA follows: TGTGCCATCAGTGCCGCCGGGACTCTGAACACTGAAGCTTTCTTT. It translates to CAISAAGTLNTEAFF.

This clonotype was seen more than once but under ten times. This sequence joins TRBV20-1 and TRBJ1-4, with D possibly TRBD1 on 5 matching bases. Germline values: CDR1 DFQATT, CDR2 SNEGSKA (reference sequence). Trimming pared 6 bases from V and 7 bases from J, leaving 18 bases between. This CDR3 spans 14 amino acids. CDR3 coding DNA: TGCAGTGCCAAGCGTTACCAGGGTGGTGAAAAACTGTTTTTT. Its translation: CSAKRYQGGEKLFF.

The chain combines TRBV28 with TRBJ2-2; D remains unclear. Trimming took 3 bases from V and 0 from J, leaving 8 bases between them. The CDR3 loop spans 15 amino acids. Looked up from germline, CDR1 is MDHEN and CDR2 is SYDVKM. The CDR3 loop is CASSLNRANTGELFF. In nucleotides, the CDR3 is TGTGCCAGCAGTTTGAATAGGGCGAACACCGGGGAGCTGTTTTTT.

The rearrangement links TRBV4-1 to TRBJ2-1; tentative D call: TRBD1 (5 bases). In germline, CDR1 is MGHRA, CDR2 YSYEKL. The CDR3 loop spans 13 amino acids. Trimming cost V 2 bases and J 7 bases, with 9 bases left between them. The CDR3 DNA is TGCGCCAGCAGCCAACATCAGGGTAATGAGCAGTTCTTC. Amino acids: CASSQHQGNEQFF.

This clonotype was seen ten or more times. V is TRBV24-1 and J is TRBJ2-1; 14 bases map to TRBD2. Germline loops: CDR1 KGHDR, CDR2 SFDVKD. CDR3 length equals 16 residues. J gave up 9 bases and V 3 bases, and 6 bases lay outside the gene matches. The CDR3 loop is CATSDRGLAGGIEQFF. DNA of the CDR3: TGTGCCACCAGTGATCGTGGACTAGCGGGAGGTATTGAGCAGTTCTTC.

J is TRBJ1-5 and V is TRBV7-8; D is perhaps TRBD1 (5 bases). Germline-derived CDR1 and CDR2 are SGHVS and FQNEAQ. The CDR3 consists of 14 residues. With 1 base removed from V and 10 bases from J, the gap between germline ends came to 14 bases. This CDR3 reads CASSLVRGGSPQHF. The CDR3 DNA is TGTGCCAGCAGCTTAGTCCGGGGCGGGAGCCCCCAGCATTTT.

The chain employs TRBV7-3 and TRBJ2-1; D may correspond to TRBD1 or TRBD2 (6 bases each). The CDR3 runs 17 residues. The V gene lost 1 base and the J gene lost 0 bases, with 13 bases spanning the gap. Germline loops: CDR1 SGHTA, CDR2 FQGTGA. In nucleotides, the CDR3 is TGTGCCAGCAGCTTAAGAGGAGGGGGGAGCTCCTACAATGAGCAGTTCTTC. It codes for CASSLRGGGSSYNEQFF.

This clonotype was recorded at least ten times. The chain carries TRBV28 and TRBJ2-7; 13 bases agree with TRBD2. In germline, CDR1 is MDHEN, CDR2 SYDVKM. The CDR3 runs 16 residues. J gave up 2 bases and V 6 bases, and 7 bases lay outside the gene matches. The CDR3 loop reads CASSPWTSGSTYEQYF. DNA of the CDR3: TGTGCCAGCAGCCCATGGACTAGCGGGAGCACCTACGAGCAGTACTTC. Variable domain in full (rest from reference TRBV28 and TRBJ2-7): DVKVTQSSRYLVKRTGEKVFLECVQDMDHENMFWYRQDPGLGLRLIYFSYDVKMKEKGDIPEGYSVSREKKERFSLILESASTNQTSMYLCASSPWTSGSTYEQYFGPGTRLTVT.

This clonotype came up a few times. The chain combines TRBV27 with TRBJ2-7; 9 bases agree with TRBD2. J lost 2 bases, V lost 2 bases, and 4 bases had no gene match. The CDR3 has 15 residues. Germline-derived CDR1 and CDR2 are MNHEY and SMNVEV (reference sequence). The CDR3 sequence is CASSLGAGGAYEQYF. DNA for the CDR3: TGTGCCAGCAGTTTAGGTGCGGGGGGGGCCTACGAGCAGTACTTC.

Written as DNA, the CDR3 is TGTGCCAGCAGTGGTTACCACTCTTTGGGCTACGAGCAGTACTTC. It translates to CASSGYHSLGYEQYF. The chain couples TRBV28 to TRBJ2-7; D remains ambiguous. The CDR3 has 15 residues. Germline CDR1 is MDHEN and CDR2 is SYDVKM. Trimming removed 5 bases from V and 3 bases from J, with 17 bases in between. Full variable domain (rest looked up from reference TRBV28 and TRBJ2-7): DVKVTQSSRYLVKRTGEKVFLECVQDMDHENMFWYRQDPGLGLRLIYFSYDVKMKEKGDIPEGYSVSREKKERFSLILESASTNQTSMYLCASSGYHSLGYEQYFGPGTRLTVT.

The gene calls are TRBV5-1 and TRBJ2-5; D is perhaps TRBD1 (5 bases). Trimming removed 2 bases from V and 5 bases from J, with 16 bases in between. Germline V gives CDR1 SGHRS, CDR2 YFSETQ. The CDR3 is made up of 15 amino acids. CDR3 sequence reads: CASSFTTLPGETQYF. In DNA form, the CDR3 reads TGCGCCAGCAGCTTCACAACCCTGCCAGGGGAGACCCAGTACTTC.

This clonotype was seen only a few times. V gene TRBV6-4 combines with J gene TRBJ2-3, with 11 bases matching TRBD2. Germline CDR1 reads MRHNA; CDR2 reads SNTAGT. Germline trimming cut 4 bases from V and 2 bases from J; bases unmatched to any gene: 2. The CDR3 length is 15 residues. The CDR3 DNA is TGTGCCAGCAGTGCGACTAGCGGGGTCACAGATACGCAGTATTTT. Translating it yields CASSATSGVTDTQYF.

This clonotype was found a few times. The chain has TRBV11-1 and TRBJ2-7; 9 bases match TRBD1. Germline CDR1 reads SGHAT; CDR2 reads FQDESV (reference sequence). Trimming took 4 bases from V and 0 from J; bases not matched to a gene: 19. The CDR3 is 20 residues long. The CDR3 protein is CASSSTGTGLLADYSYEQYF. As DNA, the CDR3 is TGTGCCAGCAGCTCCACCGGGACAGGGCTCCTAGCGGACTACTCCTACGAGCAGTACTTC.

In this sample, this clonotype turned up a few times. The chain combines TRBV20-1 with TRBJ2-7; D tentatively reads TRBD1 or TRBD2 (5 bases each). V was pared by 0 bases and J by 5 bases, with 17 bases between. The CDR3 has 15 residues. Germline CDR1 reads DFQATT; CDR2 reads SNEGSKA (reference sequence). DNA for the CDR3: TGCAGTGCTAGAGATCCCGGGGCGCTTCAGCACGAGCAGTACTTC. Its translation: CSARDPGALQHEQYF.

In this sample, this clonotype turned up a few times. The chain joins TRBV11-2 to TRBJ2-7; 12 bases agree with TRBD1. With 7 bases clipped from V and 3 bases from J, the junction kept 16 bases outside the gene matches. The CDR3 runs 18 residues. Germline CDR1 and CDR2: SGHAT and FQNNGV. DNA of the CDR3: TGTGCCAGCAACCCGGGACAGGGGGCGATGAAGCGGGGCTACGAGCAGTACTTC. Translating gives CASNPGQGAMKRGYEQYF.

This clonotype was observed a handful of times. The chain recombines TRBV28 with TRBJ1-5; no firm D call. V shed 3 bases and J shed 2 bases, with 14 bases lying between them. The CDR3 consists of 16 residues. Germline V gene lookup returns CDR1 MDHEN and CDR2 SYDVKM. The CDR3 protein is CASSLALGTGNQPQHF. The CDR3 DNA sequence: TGTGCCAGCAGTTTGGCCTTGGGAACGGGCAATCAGCCCCAGCATTTT.

V gene TRBV7-9 combines with J gene TRBJ2-5; D is possibly TRBD2 (6 bases). This CDR3 contains 15 residues. Germline loops: CDR1 SEHNR, CDR2 FQNEAQ (reference sequence). V lost 6 bases and J lost 5, with 19 bases in between. Here the CDR3 reads CASRIAGGRIETQYF. The CDR3 coding sequence is TGTGCCAGCAGAATCGCCGGAGGGAGGATTGAGACCCAGTACTTC. Together with reference TRBV7-9 and TRBJ2-5, the CDR3 gives the full variable domain: DTGVSQNPRHKITKRGQNVTFRCDPISEHNRLYWYRQTLGQGPEFLTYFQNEAQLEKSRLLSDRFSAERPKGSFSTLEIQRTEQGDSAMYLCASRIAGGRIETQYFGPGTRLLVL.

This clonotype has at least ten counts. This sequence joins TRBV12-3 or TRBV12-4 and TRBJ2-2; D ambiguous. V lost 3 bases and J 9 bases, leaving 17 bases between the germline ends. This CDR3 comprises 15 residues. The DNA of the CDR3 is TGTGCCAGCAGTTTTGACCTGAGCCCCCGCCGGGAGCTGTTTTTT. Residues: CASSFDLSPRRELFF.

This clonotype appeared many times. V gene TRBV12-3 or TRBV12-4 combines with J gene TRBJ2-1, with a tentative D call TRBD2 (6 bases). Trimming removed 2 bases at V and 9 bases at J, with 14 bases between. This CDR3 comprises 14 residues. The CDR3: CASSLFGGSSEQFF. The DNA for the CDR3 is TGTGCCAGCAGTTTATTTGGAGGGTCCAGTGAGCAGTTCTTC.

This clonotype was picked up many times. The chain carries TRBV6-5 and TRBJ1-2; D call uncertain. CDR3 length: 15 residues. Germline loops: CDR1 MNHEY, CDR2 SVGAGI. V lost 6 bases and J lost 2, with 16 bases in between. In DNA, the CDR3 is TGTGCCAGCAGCCGAACCCATCGGGGAAACTATGGCTACACCTTC. This translates into CASSRTHRGNYGYTF.

This clonotype was seen only a few times. The rearrangement uses TRBV20-1 and TRBJ1-5; 10 nucleotides align to TRBD1. Trimming cost V 3 bases and J 2 bases; bases outside gene matches: 1. Germline assignment: CDR1 DFQATT and CDR2 SNEGSKA (reference sequence). The CDR3 has 14 amino acids. The CDR3 DNA reads TGCAGTGCTAGGGGGACAGGGGGCAATCAGCCCCAGCATTTT. Translating it yields CSARGTGGNQPQHF.

This clonotype has just a few counts. V and J are TRBV6-5 and TRBJ1-2; 7 positions match TRBD1. This CDR3 is 15 amino acids long. CDR1 MNHEY and CDR2 SVGAGI come from the germline V gene. J was trimmed by 4 bases and V by 2 bases; bases with no gene match: 7. The CDR3: CASSYGAGGSYGYTF. CDR3 sequence (DNA): TGTGCCAGCAGTTACGGGGCAGGGGGAAGCTATGGCTACACCTTC.

This chain uses TRBV3-1 with TRBJ2-3; 8 positions agree with TRBD2. Germline CDR1 reads LGHDT; CDR2 reads YNNKEL (reference sequence). The CDR3 contains 18 residues. With V trimmed by 0 bases and J by 1 base, 9 bases remained unmatched. The CDR3 nucleotides read TGTGCCAGCAGCCAAGACCCTATCCCAGCGGGAGGCACAGATACGCAGTATTTT. Its translation: CASSQDPIPAGGTDTQYF.

This clonotype came up many times. The rearrangement uses TRBV29-1 and TRBJ2-1; D might be TRBD2 (5 bases). The germline CDR1 and CDR2 sequences are SQVTM and ANQGSEA. V was shortened by 3 bases and J by 3 bases, with 12 bases between the two germline ends. This CDR3 has 14 residues. CDR3 protein: CSVDTRRFYNEQFF. The CDR3 DNA follows: TGCAGCGTTGACACTAGAAGGTTCTACAATGAGCAGTTCTTC.

This clonotype was detected a few times. The chain combines TRBV7-2 with TRBJ1-5; the match to TRBD1 covers 8 bases. This CDR3 is 15 amino acids long. J was trimmed by 7 bases and V by 4 bases; bases with no gene match: 9. Per germline, CDR1 SGHTA and CDR2 FQGNSA. CDR3 region: CASSSRTGHRQPQHF. Written as DNA, the CDR3 is TGTGCCAGCAGCTCCAGGACAGGGCATCGGCAGCCCCAGCATTTT.

CDR3 DNA: TGTGCCAGCAGCGTTAACTTCGGCGATACGCAGTATTTT. As protein: CASSVNFGDTQYF. The chain carries TRBV9 and TRBJ2-3; D unclear. V was cut by 2 bases and J by 6 bases, with 10 bases left in between. The CDR3 runs 13 residues. CDR1 and CDR2 (germline): SGDLS, YYNGEE.

At least ten counts were recorded for this clonotype. V usage is TRBV6-2 or TRBV6-3 and J usage is TRBJ2-2; 8 positions agree with TRBD1. There are 14 residues in the CDR3. Trimming at V came to 6 bases and at J to 3 bases, leaving 3 bases not matched to a gene. CDR1 and CDR2 from the germline V gene are MNHEY and SVGEGT. The CDR3, as DNA: TGTGCCAGCAGCAGGGGGCCGGACACCGGGGAGCTGTTTTTT. Amino acid sequence: CASSRGPDTGELFF.

This clonotype was observed a handful of times. In DNA, the CDR3 is TGCAGCGTTGAAGTTTTAGGAGGGATCGAGCAGTACTTC. Its protein product is CSVEVLGGIEQYF. The chain employs TRBV29-1 and TRBJ2-7, with a weak D call TRBD2 (6 bases). Germline V lookup: CDR1 SQVTM, CDR2 ANQGSEA. The CDR3 has 13 amino acids. The germline V and J ends were trimmed by 1 base and 6 bases, with 13 bases remaining between them.

This clonotype was observed a few times. This chain uses TRBV5-1 with TRBJ2-1; no definite D call. V was cut by 0 bases and J by 3 bases, with 7 bases left in between. The germline V gene encodes CDR1 SGHRS and CDR2 YFSETQ. The CDR3 totals 14 residues. CDR3 sequence: CASSLASFYNEQFF. CDR3 bases: TGCGCCAGCAGCTTGGCCAGCTTCTACAATGAGCAGTTCTTC.

The V call is TRBV6-5, the J call TRBJ1-2; 7 nucleotides line up with TRBD1. The CDR3 is 14 amino acids. Germline CDR1 MNHEY, CDR2 SVGAGI. V shed 4 bases and J 8 bases; nucleotides not matched to a gene: 10. The CDR3 sequence is CASSSYRGRRGYTF. The DNA of the CDR3 is TGTGCCAGCAGTTCTTACAGGGGAAGGCGAGGCTACACCTTC.

This clonotype was counted ten times or more. The chain carries TRBV4-1 and TRBJ2-1, with D possibly being TRBD1 (6 bases). The CDR3 is 12 residues long. The V end lost 7 bases, the J end lost 6 bases, and 10 bases lay between the germline ends. Germline-derived CDR1 and CDR2 are MGHRA and YSYEKL. The CDR3 DNA reads as TGCGCCAGCACCGGGACAACCAATGAGCAGTTCTTC. Its translation is CASTGTTNEQFF.